The 30 T cell receptor beta chains listed next were all sequenced from one sample in a study of identical twins. TCRdb reprocessed the 5' RACE reads via MiXCR and lists one record per CDR3 protein. The table records about 260,000 distinct CDR3 sequences, roughly 7% of them present only once. A further study also used this sample, focusing on yellow fever vaccine responses in identical twins.

Sequences were obtained from memory (CD45RO+) T cells sorted from blood. The receptor set was obtained from a woman between 18 and 29 years old in good health.

The chain employs TRBV4-2 and TRBJ2-3; TRBD2 agrees at 12 bases. This CDR3 region has 19 residues. V shed 0 bases and J 0 bases; nucleotides not matched to a gene: 7. Germline values: CDR1 LGHNA, CDR2 YNFKEQ. CDR3 bases: TGTGCCAGCAGCCAAGAGGGGACTAGCGGGTCGTCTAGCACAGATACGCAGTATTTT. It codes for CASSQEGTSGSSSTDTQYF.

Only a few counts were recorded for this clonotype. The gene calls are TRBV24-1 and TRBJ2-5, with 10 bases matching TRBD1. The germline V gene encodes CDR1 KGHDR and CDR2 SFDVKD. Trimming cost V 3 bases and J 9 bases; bases outside gene matches: 9. This CDR3 comprises 15 residues. The CDR3 is CATSDPRQGAQAQYF. DNA of the CDR3: TGTGCCACCAGTGATCCTCGACAGGGGGCGCAGGCCCAGTACTTC.

This clonotype was recorded many times. The rearrangement uses TRBV18 and TRBJ2-1; 7 bases align to TRBD1. Germline trimming cut 3 bases from V and 6 bases from J; bases unmatched to any gene: 5. The CDR3 totals 14 residues. Germline V gives CDR1 KGHSH, CDR2 LQKENI. The CDR3 protein is CASSPRTGLNEQFF. The CDR3 nucleotides read TGTGCCAGCTCACCGCGGACAGGCCTCAATGAGCAGTTCTTC.

This clonotype was seen a few times. The chain joins TRBV4-2 to TRBJ2-7; 13 bases align to TRBD2. Germline lookup yields CDR1 LGHNA and CDR2 YNFKEQ. The CDR3 contains 16 residues. Germline trimming cut 3 bases from V and 4 bases from J; bases unmatched to any gene: 6. The CDR3 region is CASSQKGLAGAYEQYF. CDR3 bases: TGTGCCAGCAGCCAGAAAGGACTAGCGGGAGCATACGAGCAGTACTTC.

V is TRBV11-2 and J is TRBJ2-6, with no clear D. This CDR3 contains 15 residues. CDR1 and CDR2 from the germline V gene are SGHAT and FQNNGV. V gave up 5 bases and J gave up 0 bases, with 8 bases separating them. CDR3 residues: CASSQTFSGANVLTF. CDR3 in DNA: TGTGCCAGCAGCCAAACATTCTCTGGGGCCAACGTCCTGACTTTC.

This clonotype was detected only a few times. The V gene is TRBV27, the J gene TRBJ2-1, with D tentatively TRBD2 (7 bases). V was clipped by 5 bases and J by 6 bases, with 23 bases between them. This CDR3 is 17 amino acids long. Germline CDR1 reads MNHEY; CDR2 reads SMNVEV (reference sequence). The CDR3 protein is CASSPGVWGGISNEQFF. The CDR3 DNA reads TGTGCCAGCAGTCCAGGGGTGTGGGGAGGGATTTCCAATGAGCAGTTCTTC.

This clonotype was detected a few times. The rearrangement uses TRBV7-9 and TRBJ2-1; D gene unclear. This CDR3 has 14 amino acids. Germline CDR1 is SEHNR and CDR2 is FQNEAQ (reference sequence). Trimming left V 5 bases short and J 2 bases short, with 10 bases between. The CDR3 is CASSAGSTYNEQFF. The CDR3 DNA reads as TGTGCCAGCAGCGCCGGGTCGACCTACAATGAGCAGTTCTTC.

The chain couples TRBV29-1 to TRBJ1-3; D gene unclear. From germline, CDR1 is SQVTM and CDR2 ANQGSEA. V was pared by 4 bases and J by 0 bases, with 13 bases between. The length of the CDR3 is 15 residues. The CDR3 region is CSVAAPAVSGNTIYF. CDR3 coding DNA: TGCAGCGTTGCGGCGCCGGCAGTCTCTGGAAACACCATATATTTT.

This clonotype has ten or more counts. The rearrangement joins TRBV12-3 or TRBV12-4 to TRBJ2-5; TRBD2 aligns across 14 bases. The CDR3 has 16 amino acids. The junction had 6 bases not matched to a gene; V was cut back by 5 bases and J by 4 bases. CDR3 nucleotide sequence: TGTGCCAGCAGTCTCCCGGGACTAGCGGGAGTAGAGACCCAGTACTTC. Protein sequence: CASSLPGLAGVETQYF.

The chain is built from TRBV7-3 and TRBJ2-5; D remains unclear. The CDR3 has 13 amino acids. V was clipped by 4 bases and J by 1 base, with 7 bases between them. CDR1 SGHTA and CDR2 FQGTGA come from the germline V gene. DNA of the CDR3: TGTGCCAGCAGCTCTCGACCCCAAGAGACCCAGTACTTC. Translated: CASSSRPQETQYF.

This clonotype was seen repeatedly, ten times or more. The chain links TRBV11-2 to TRBJ1-2; tentative D call: TRBD1 (6 bases). Trimming shortened V by 5 bases and J by 8 bases, and 18 bases separated the two germline ends. Germline values: CDR1 SGHAT, CDR2 FQNNGV. The CDR3 extends over 14 amino acids. CDR3 bases: TGTGCCAGCAGCCCCCGGGGGCGCATCCAAGGCTACACCTTC. Protein sequence: CASSPRGRIQGYTF.

This clonotype was counted between two and nine times. The gene calls are TRBV5-1 and TRBJ2-1; TRBD2 matches at 7 bases. The CDR3 totals 15 residues. The V gene's germline CDR1 is SGHRS and CDR2 YFSETQ. Trimming removed 0 bases from V and 6 bases from J; junction bases left unmatched: 6. CDR3 protein: CASSLGLAFGNEQFF. DNA of the CDR3: TGCGCCAGCAGCTTGGGACTAGCATTCGGCAATGAGCAGTTCTTC.

This clonotype was counted a few times. The chain employs TRBV19 and TRBJ2-5, with TRBD2 matching over 10 bases. The CDR3 has 15 amino acids. J was trimmed by 4 bases and V by 8 bases; bases with no gene match: 10. In germline, CDR1 is LNHDA, CDR2 SQIVND (reference sequence). The CDR3 bases are TGTGCCAGTTCGACTCTAAGCGGGAGGGGAGAGACCCAGTACTTC. This gives the protein CASSTLSGRGETQYF.

This clonotype was counted many times. The chain joins TRBV4-1 to TRBJ1-2; D call uncertain. Germline assignment: CDR1 MGHRA and CDR2 YSYEKL. The CDR3 runs to 16 residues. Trimming removed 0 bases at V and 6 bases at J, with 17 bases between. CDR3 sequence reads: CASSQEWLEGKNGYTF. CDR3 nucleotides: TGCGCCAGCAGCCAAGAATGGCTGGAGGGTAAGAATGGCTACACCTTC.

This clonotype was counted at least ten times. The chain is built from TRBV5-1 and TRBJ2-7; TRBD1 matches at 8 bases. The CDR3 has 15 amino acids. With 5 bases clipped from V and 0 bases from J, the junction kept 7 bases outside the gene matches. The germline gives CDR1 SGHRS, CDR2 YFSETQ. CDR3 nucleotides: TGCGCCAGCAGGCTCGTGACAGGGGTCTCCTACGAGCAGTACTTC. It encodes CASRLVTGVSYEQYF.

The V gene is TRBV9, the J gene TRBJ2-2, with D possibly TRBD1 on 5 matching bases. V gave up 0 bases and J gave up 1 base, with 7 bases separating them. The CDR3 is made up of 15 amino acids. Germline V lookup: CDR1 SGDLS, CDR2 YYNGEE. The CDR3 region has the DNA TGTGCCAGCAGCGTAGGCAGGGTGAACACCGGGGAGCTGTTTTTT. It yields the protein CASSVGRVNTGELFF. The full variable domain, with the rest looked up from reference TRBV9 and TRBJ2-2, is DSGVTQTPKHLITATGQRVTLRCSPRSGDLSVYWYQQSLDQGLQFLIQYYNGEERAKGNILERFSAQQFPDLHSELNLSSLELGDSALYFCASSVGRVNTGELFFGEGSRLTVL.

At least ten counts were recorded for this clonotype. The rearrangement uses TRBV2 and TRBJ2-7, with TRBD2 matching over 8 bases. CDR1 and CDR2 (germline): SNHLY, FYNNEI. This CDR3 spans 16 amino acids. The J segment lost 2 bases and the V segment lost 6 bases, leaving 12 bases of the junction unmatched. The CDR3 loop reads CASRELGLARPYEQYF. In DNA, the CDR3 is TGTGCCAGCAGGGAACTTGGACTAGCTCGCCCCTACGAGCAGTACTTC. The full variable domain, its missing parts supplied by reference TRBV2 and TRBJ2-7, is EPEVTQTPSHQVTQMGQEVILRCVPISNHLYFYWYRQILGQKVEFLVSFYNNEISEKSEIFDDQFSVERPDGSNFTLKIRSTKLEDSAMYFCASRELGLARPYEQYFGPGTRLTVT.

This clonotype was recorded many times. The chain couples TRBV5-1 to TRBJ2-1, with TRBD2 identical over 11 bases. CDR3 length equals 16 residues. Unmatched junction bases numbered 10, after V lost 4 bases and J lost 7 bases. Per germline, CDR1 SGHRS and CDR2 YFSETQ. In DNA form, the CDR3 reads TGCGCCAGCAGCATAAGACTAGCGGGGCAGGGGAATGAGCAGTTCTTC. Its translation is CASSIRLAGQGNEQFF.

The chain carries TRBV20-1 and TRBJ2-7; 10 bases align to TRBD1. The CDR3 runs 15 residues. Germline values: CDR1 DFQATT, CDR2 SNEGSKA (reference sequence). The trim removed 3 bases at V and 4 bases at J, leaving 9 bases unmatched. CDR3 bases: TGCAGTGCTAGTATGGGACAGGGGATAAAGTACGAGCAGTACTTC. Translation gives CSASMGQGIKYEQYF.

The genes are TRBV11-2 and TRBJ1-1; perhaps TRBD1 as D (5 bases). The CDR3 is made up of 18 amino acids. The V end was cut by 1 base, the J end by 0 bases, with 18 bases between. Germline CDR1 is SGHAT and CDR2 is FQNNGV. CDR3 DNA sequence: TGTGCCAGCAGCTTAGTTCTTGTGTGGGGCACCATGAACACTGAAGCTTTCTTT. Its translation is CASSLVLVWGTMNTEAFF.

This clonotype was counted many times. V usage is TRBV5-1 and J usage is TRBJ1-1, with D tentatively TRBD1 (5 bases). In germline, CDR1 is SGHRS, CDR2 YFSETQ. The CDR3 consists of 14 residues. Trimming took 1 base from V and 4 from J, leaving 11 bases between them. The CDR3 bases are TGCGCCAGCAGCTTGTACCAGGGTAGCACTGAAGCTTTCTTT. Amino acid sequence: CASSLYQGSTEAFF. Supplemented by reference TRBV5-1 and TRBJ1-1, the full variable domain reads KAGVTQTPRYLIKTRGQQVTLSCSPISGHRSVSWYQQTPGQGLQFLFEYFSETQRNKGNFPGRFSGRQFSNSRSEMNVSTLELGDSALYLCASSLYQGSTEAFFGQGTRLTVV.

This chain uses TRBV2 with TRBJ2-5; the D gene is possibly TRBD2 (6 bases). The CDR3 totals 15 residues. With 4 bases removed from V and 3 bases from J, the gap between germline ends came to 15 bases. Germline CDR1 SNHLY, CDR2 FYNNEI. CDR3 in amino acids: CASSVGAGREETQYF. CDR3 DNA sequence: TGTGCCAGCAGTGTTGGAGCGGGCCGAGAAGAGACCCAGTACTTC.

This clonotype was detected only a few times. The J gene is TRBJ1-6, the V gene TRBV28; D remains unclear. V lost 2 bases to trimming and J lost 6 bases, with 8 bases between them. The CDR3 covers 14 residues. Germline loops: CDR1 MDHEN, CDR2 SYDVKM. In DNA form, the CDR3 reads TGTGCCAGCAGTTTACGAGGGCCTAATTCACCCCTCCACTTT. Its translation is CASSLRGPNSPLHF.

There are a few counts of this clonotype. This chain connects TRBV10-1 to TRBJ2-1; D not certain. Trimming removed 7 bases from V and 6 bases from J, with 13 bases in between. The CDR3 is 13 amino acids. CDR1 WNHNN and CDR2 SYGVQD come from the germline V gene (reference sequence). The CDR3 DNA sequence: TGCGCCAGCACGAGCGACCTCGGCAATGAGCAGTTCTTC. As protein: CASTSDLGNEQFF.

This clonotype was seen many times. V usage is TRBV27 and J usage is TRBJ1-2, with a tentative D call TRBD1 (6 bases). Between the trimmed V and J ends, which lost 5 bases and 7 bases, there was a span of 17 bases. Germline V gene lookup returns CDR1 MNHEY and CDR2 SMNVEV (reference sequence). The CDR3 length is 14 residues. The CDR3: CASSPNRVRSGYTF. The CDR3, as DNA: TGTGCCAGCAGTCCAAACAGGGTTCGGAGTGGCTACACCTTC.

This clonotype has a count of ten or more. V gene TRBV15 combines with J gene TRBJ2-2; TRBD2 aligns across 11 bases. V was clipped by 3 bases and J by 2 bases; unmatched bases: 2. CDR1 is LNHNV and CDR2 is YYDKDF in the germline V gene (reference sequence). The CDR3 spans 16 residues. CDR3 residues: CATSSSGRGNTGELFF. The CDR3 nucleotides read TGTGCCACCAGCAGTAGCGGGAGGGGAAACACCGGGGAGCTGTTTTTT.

This clonotype was counted between two and nine times. This rearrangement joins TRBV12-3 or TRBV12-4 to TRBJ2-2; a weak D match, TRBD2 (5 bases). The CDR3 consists of 13 residues. The V and J ends lost 3 bases and 6 bases respectively, with 8 bases between them. The CDR3 nucleotides are TGTGCCAGCAGTTTCCGAGGGCCCGGGGAGCTGTTTTTT. Its protein product is CASSFRGPGELFF.

This clonotype was detected many times. The chain joins TRBV2 to TRBJ2-2; D perhaps matches TRBD1 (6 bases). Trimming took 6 bases from V and 3 from J, leaving 11 bases between them. This CDR3 spans 14 amino acids. The germline V gene encodes CDR1 SNHLY and CDR2 FYNNEI. CDR3 sequence reads: CASSVRQDTGELFF. DNA for the CDR3: TGTGCCAGCAGCGTCCGACAGGACACCGGGGAGCTGTTTTTT.

The chain combines TRBV7-8 with TRBJ2-1; 8 nucleotides line up with TRBD2. V lost 5 bases, J lost 2 bases, and 5 bases stayed unmatched. CDR3 size: 15 residues. Looked up from germline, CDR1 is SGHVS and CDR2 is FQNEAQ. CDR3 residues: CASSKTSETYNEQFF. The CDR3 nucleotides are TGTGCCAGCAGCAAGACTAGCGAAACCTACAATGAGCAGTTCTTC.

Comment on this clonotype: A junction end diverges from the germline sequence, so it may reflect a read error. The CDR3 DNA is TGTGCCAGCAGCGTAGCTACGAATACCGGGGAGCTGTTTTTT. It codes for CASSVATNTGELFF. J is TRBJ2-2 and V is TRBV9; D is unclear. The germline gives CDR1 SGDLS, CDR2 YYNGEE. The length of the CDR3 is 14 residues.